This T cell receptor (beta chain) emerged from a study of blood T cell repertoires in COVID-19. This CDR3 spans 17 amino acids. Trimming stripped 4 bases from V and 6 bases from J, with 23 bases between. Germline CDR1 and CDR2: SGDLS and YYNGEE. This clone was detected only once. Clones were read by immunoSEQ multiplex PCR, and TCRdb kept only the in-frame ones, dropping some. The table records 330,000 or so clones, about 87% of them present only once. V usage is TRBV9 and J usage is TRBJ2-1; perhaps TRBD2 as D (6 bases). The sequenced sample was peripheral blood. The receptor was isolated from a man aged 30-40 years with COVID-19, enrolled during active disease. As DNA, the CDR3 is TGTGCCAGCAGCTCCCAAACTGGACTATCCCGGGGCAATGAGCAGTTCTTC. Its translation is CASSSQTGLSRGNEQFF.